Listed below are T cell receptor beta chains from one sample, sequenced in a study of identical twins. TCRdb re-derived calls from the 5' RACE reads in MiXCR, one entry per CDR3 protein. The data show 750,000 to 950,000 distinct CDR3 sequences, more than 9% seen once. This same sample was also part of a study on yellow fever vaccine responses in identical twins.

The sequenced sample consisted of PBMCs. The receptors here all came from a woman between 18 and 30 years old in good health. CDR3s include the opening cysteine and the closing phenylalanine or tryptophan. Fields, in order: CDR3 length, V gene, D gene, clone size, J gene, CDR3 protein, CDR3 DNA. A D gene is named only where the DNA matches it firmly. Some rows mark clone size as missing; the rest say once, few, many or name a class of expanded clone.

cdr3_length: 17; v_call: TRBV2; d_call: NA; clone_size: few; j_call: TRBJ2-3; cdr3_aa: CASSGWTSPLNTDTQYF; cdr3_nt: TGTGCCAGCAGTGGGTGGACTTCCCCTCTTAACACAGATACGCAGTATTTT
cdr3_length: 14; v_call: TRBV24-1; d_call: NA; clone_size: NA; j_call: TRBJ2-1; cdr3_aa: CATSEGRHYNEQFF; cdr3_nt: TGTGCCACCAGTGAGGGACGCCACTACAATGAGCAGTTCTTC
cdr3_length: 15; v_call: TRBV18; d_call: NA; clone_size: few; j_call: TRBJ1-1; cdr3_aa: CASSPGLDTGAEAFF; cdr3_nt: TGTGCCAGCTCCCCGGGTCTCGACACGGGGGCTGAAGCTTTCTTT
cdr3_length: 14; v_call: TRBV5-6; d_call: NA; clone_size: NA; j_call: TRBJ1-1; cdr3_aa: CASSLNGFGGEAFF; cdr3_nt: TGTGCCAGCAGCTTGAACGGATTTGGGGGCGAAGCTTTCTTT
cdr3_length: 14; v_call: TRBV7-9; d_call: TRBD1; clone_size: NA; j_call: TRBJ1-2; cdr3_aa: CASSATGGSYGYTF; cdr3_nt: TGTGCCAGCAGCGCAACAGGGGGTAGCTATGGCTACACCTTC
cdr3_length: 15; v_call: TRBV14; d_call: NA; clone_size: NA; j_call: TRBJ2-7; cdr3_aa: CASSQELAPSHEQYF; cdr3_nt: TGTGCCAGCAGCCAAGAACTAGCCCCCAGTCACGAGCAGTACTTC
cdr3_length: 15; v_call: TRBV5-1; d_call: TRBD1; clone_size: NA; j_call: TRBJ1-4; cdr3_aa: CASSAGQGPNEKLFF; cdr3_nt: TGCGCCAGCAGCGCCGGACAGGGCCCTAATGAAAAACTGTTTTTT
cdr3_length: 20; v_call: TRBV12-3/TRBV12-4; d_call: NA; clone_size: few; j_call: TRBJ2-1; cdr3_aa: CASSLVLRGANRGVYNEQFF; cdr3_nt: TGTGCCAGCAGTTTAGTGCTCAGGGGAGCCAACCGTGGGGTATACAATGAGCAGTTCTTC
cdr3_length: 14; v_call: TRBV6-4; d_call: NA; clone_size: few; j_call: TRBJ2-5; cdr3_aa: CASTTGTPQETQYF; cdr3_nt: TGTGCCAGCACCACCGGGACACCCCAAGAGACCCAGTACTTC
cdr3_length: 13; v_call: TRBV7-8; d_call: NA; clone_size: few; j_call: TRBJ2-3; cdr3_aa: CASSSPVGDTQYF; cdr3_nt: TGTGCCAGCAGCTCCCCGGTCGGGGATACGCAGTATTTT
cdr3_length: 17; v_call: TRBV19; d_call: TRBD2; clone_size: NA; j_call: TRBJ2-1; cdr3_aa: CASSFYRTSGSENEQFF; cdr3_nt: TGTGCCAGTAGTTTTTACCGGACTAGCGGGAGTGAGAATGAGCAGTTCTTC